The rows below give T cell receptor beta chains drawn from one sample of a study of cytotoxic CD8 clonotypes in ibrutinib-treated CLL. Produced via immunoSEQ multiplex PCR; TCRdb's table is partial and in-frame only. The sample has about 160,000 clones, 84% seen once. This specimen consisted of PBMCs, obtained after 24 months of ibrutinib treatment. These receptors were collected from a human donor with chronic lymphocytic leukemia. Both conserved end residues are part of each CDR3. Each record gives: V gene, clone size, D gene, J gene, CDR3 protein, CDR3 DNA. The D gene is left open where the match is weak. Expanded clones get a size class; other rows say once, few or many, or leave the size out.

TRBV6-1,NA,TRBD2,TRBJ2-3,CASSEAPSSGGRDTQYF,TGTGCCAGCAGTGAAGCACCCTCTAGCGGGGGGCGAGATACGCAGTATTTT
TRBV6-5,NA,TRBD1,TRBJ2-5,CASTPGQGEETQYF,TGTGCCAGCACCCCCGGTCAGGGGGAAGAGACCCAGTACTTC
TRBV18,NA,NA,TRBJ2-3,CASSPGSTDTQYF,TGTGCCAGCTCACCAGGGAGCACAGATACGCAGTATTTT
TRBV30,NA,NA,TRBJ1-6,CAWSVSQVNSPLHF,TGTGCCTGGAGTGTAAGTCAGGTTAATTCACCCCTCCACTTT
TRBV4-3,NA,NA,TRBJ2-7,CASSQDFSSYEQYF,TGCGCCAGCAGCCAGGATTTTAGCTCCTACGAGCAGTACTTC
TRBV5-1,NA,NA,TRBJ2-3,CASSLGHIITDTQYF,TGCGCCAGCAGTTTAGGACATATAATCACAGATACGCAGTATTTT
TRBV6-5,few,NA,TRBJ1-3,CASSLNLDSGNTIYF,TGTGCCAGCAGCCTAAACTTAGACTCTGGAAACACCATATATTTT
TRBV27,few,NA,TRBJ2-1,CASSLSERSPYNEQFF,TGTGCCAGCAGTTTATCGGAGCGGAGCCCCTACAATGAGCAGTTCTTC
TRBV19,few,TRBD1,TRBJ1-1,CASERDRNTEAFF,TGTGCCAGTGAGCGGGACAGGAACACTGAAGCTTTCTTT
TRBV29-1,NA,TRBD1,TRBJ2-1,CSVGRGTDEQFF,TGCAGCGTTGGCAGGGGGACGGATGAGCAGTTCTTC
TRBV6-1,NA,NA,TRBJ1-1,CAGIRGGNTEAFF,TGTGCCGGGATAAGGGGGGGGAACACTGAAGCTTTCTTT
TRBV19,NA,TRBD1,TRBJ1-1,CASSKGGQGTEAFF,TGTGCCAGTAGTAAGGGGGGACAGGGGACTGAAGCTTTCTTT
TRBV6-5,NA,TRBD1,TRBJ2-1,CASSYSGQGPNEQFF,TGTGCCAGCAGTTACTCGGGACAGGGCCCCAATGAGCAGTTCTTC
TRBV19,many,TRBD2,TRBJ2-5,CASSLASGSSLDLNTETQYF,TGTGCCAGTAGTTTAGCTAGCGGGAGTTCTTTAGACCTCAACACGGAGACCCAGTACTTC
TRBV2,NA,TRBD1,TRBJ1-5,CASTKLDRGYQPQHF,TGTGCCAGCACAAAACTCGACAGGGGATATCAGCCCCAGCATTTT
TRBV9,NA,NA,TRBJ2-5,CASSAGGGLRETQYF,TGTGCCAGCAGCGCTGGCGGGGGCCTTAGAGAGACCCAGTACTTC
TRBV5-4,NA,NA,TRBJ1-1,CASSLAPGNTEAFF,TGTGCCAGCAGCTTGGCCCCAGGGAACACTGAAGCTTTCTTT
TRBV11-1,NA,NA,TRBJ1-3,CASSLRTQASGNTIYF,TGTGCCAGCAGCTTACGGACCCAAGCCTCTGGAAACACCATATATTTT
TRBV5-6,NA,TRBD2,TRBJ2-1,CASSIGTSGAKQFF,TGTGCCAGCAGCATCGGGACTAGCGGGGCCAAGCAGTTCTTC
TRBV5-1,NA,NA,TRBJ2-2,CASSPEYSDAGELFF,TGCGCCAGCAGCCCAGAGTATAGTGATGCCGGGGAGCTGTTTTTT
TRBV28,NA,NA,TRBJ2-3,CASSSLWVDGTSTDTQYF,TGTGCCAGCAGTTCTCTATGGGTGGACGGGACTAGCACAGATACGCAGTATTTT
TRBV7-2,NA,TRBD1,TRBJ2-7,CASSFGQALSRYEQYF,TGTGCCAGCAGCTTCGGACAGGCTCTTTCAAGGTACGAGCAGTACTTC
TRBV7-9,NA,NA,TRBJ1-2,CASSDEGTRGYTF,TGTGCCAGCAGCGATGAAGGGACTCGGGGCTACACCTTC
TRBV18,NA,NA,TRBJ2-3,CASSPYGDTQYF,TGTGCCAGCTCACCGTACGGGGATACGCAGTATTTT
TRBV5-1,NA,TRBD1,TRBJ1-1,CASSRDRGTEAFF,TGCGCCAGCTCCCGGGACAGGGGGACTGAAGCTTTCTTT
TRBV2,NA,NA,TRBJ1-6,CASSGNSPLHF,TGTGCCAGCAGTGGGAATTCACCCCTCCACTTT
TRBV5-1,few,TRBD1,TRBJ1-2,CASSWGQGANYGYTF,TGCGCCAGCAGCTGGGGACAGGGGGCTAACTATGGCTACACCTTC
TRBV30,NA,NA,TRBJ1-5,CAWSMGSNQPQHF,TGTGCCTGGAGTATGGGCAGCAATCAGCCCCAGCATTTT
TRBV2,NA,TRBD2,TRBJ2-1,CASSFRLPGLAPLYNEQFF,TGTGCCAGCAGTTTCCGATTACCGGGACTAGCGCCTCTCTACAATGAGCAGTTCTTC
TRBV5-1,once,NA,TRBJ2-3,CASSLLTDTQYF,TGCGCCAGCAGCTTGTTAACAGATACGCAGTATTTT
TRBV2,NA,NA,TRBJ1-4,CASSEGAGTGNEKLFF,TGTGCCAGCAGTGAAGGAGCGGGAACAGGGAATGAAAAACTGTTTTTT
TRBV7-2,NA,TRBD2,TRBJ2-3,CASRTLAGGTDTQYF,TGTGCCAGCAGGACTCTAGCGGGAGGCACAGATACGCAGTATTTT
TRBV11-2,NA,TRBD2,TRBJ2-1,CASSLDPLAGEQFF,TGTGCCAGCAGCTTAGATCCGCTAGCGGGTGAGCAGTTCTTC
TRBV18,NA,TRBD1,TRBJ2-4,CASSPLSTGERNIQYF,TGTGCCAGCTCACCACTTAGCACAGGGGAGCGGAACATTCAGTACTTC
TRBV9,NA,NA,TRBJ1-2,CASSVGTAVGYGYTF,TGTGCCAGCAGCGTAGGTACCGCCGTAGGCTATGGCTACACCTTC
TRBV7-9,few,NA,TRBJ2-3,CASRRDTDTQYF,TGTGCCAGCAGGAGAGACACAGATACGCAGTATTTT
TRBV29-1,few,TRBD1,TRBJ1-1,CSVRTGGNAEAFF,TGCAGCGTTAGGACAGGGGGGAATGCTGAAGCTTTCTTT
TRBV27,NA,NA,TRBJ2-3,CASSLSQGGDTQYF,TGTGCCAGCAGTTTAAGTCAGGGAGGTGATACGCAGTATTTT
TRBV6-5,NA,NA,TRBJ1-1,CASSYSYGGGTEAFF,TGTGCCAGCAGTTACTCATACGGGGGGGGCACTGAAGCTTTCTTT